This record concerns one T cell receptor beta chain sequence. Trimming took 4 bases from V and 4 from J; bases not matched to a gene: 7. Germline loops: CDR1 SNHLY, CDR2 FYNNEI. This CDR3 comprises 14 residues. The data were taken from a study of T cell responses to AZD1222 COVID-19 vaccine. Method: immunoSEQ multiplex PCR; TCRdb's copy keeps in-frame clones and lacks some. This table has over 90,000 clones, around 91% appearing once. The chain combines TRBV2 with TRBJ2-7; TRBD1 agrees at 7 bases. This receptor was identified in an adult in good health. This specimen consisted of peripheral blood, obtained on day 0 of AZD1222 vaccination. The chain's CDR3 is CASSVSGTVYEQYF. In nucleotides, the CDR3 is TGTGCCAGCAGTGTATCCGGGACAGTATACGAGCAGTACTTC. Filled out from reference TRBV2 and TRBJ2-7, the complete variable domain reads EPEVTQTPSHQVTQMGQEVILRCVPISNHLYFYWYRQILGQKVEFLVSFYNNEISEKSEIFDDQFSVERPDGSNFTLKIRSTKLEDSAMYFCASSVSGTVYEQYFGPGTRLTVT.